One and the same sample provided the 27 T cell receptor beta chains below, sequenced in a study of beta chain features in type 1 diabetes. The entirety of the isolated RNA underwent reverse transcription, so expressed TCRB transcripts were sequenced. Clones were read by immunoSEQ multiplex PCR, and TCRdb kept only the in-frame ones, dropping some. In the table there are 900,000 or so clones, roughly 15% of which are singletons. Material: naive CD4+ T cells from blood. These receptors were collected from a woman aged 18-29 years in good health.

V is TRBV18 and J is TRBJ2-7; 7 positions agree with TRBD1. CDR1 and CDR2 (germline): KGHSH, LQKENI. V lost 3 bases, J lost 0 bases, and 8 bases stayed unmatched. This CDR3 spans 16 amino acids. The CDR3, as DNA: TGTGCCAGCTCACCTCCCCCGGGACAGAGCTCCTACGAGCAGTACTTC. It codes for CASSPPPGQSSYEQYF. The whole variable domain, remainder taken from reference TRBV18 and TRBJ2-7, is NAGVMQNPRHLVRRRGQEARLRCSPMKGHSHVYWYRQLPEEGLKFMVYLQKENIIDESGMPKERFSAEFPKEGPSILRIQQVVRGDSAAYFCASSPPPGQSSYEQYFGPGTRLTVT.

This rearrangement joins TRBV11-2 to TRBJ1-1, with D perhaps TRBD1 (6 bases). V lost 0 bases and J lost 3, with 11 bases in between. CDR3 size: 15 residues. Germline assignment: CDR1 SGHAT and CDR2 FQNNGV. As DNA, the CDR3 is TGTGCCAGCAGCTTAGAGCCGGACAGCTACACTGAAGCTTTCTTT. Amino acid sequence: CASSLEPDSYTEAFF.

Regarding this clone: Other nucleotide sequences from this sample produce the same CDR3. This rearrangement joins TRBV28 to TRBJ2-1; D is undetermined. The germline gives CDR1 MDHEN, CDR2 SYDVKM. V was cut by 6 bases and J by 3 bases, with 3 bases left in between. The CDR3 is 11 amino acids. In DNA, the CDR3 is TGTGCCAGCAGCCACTACAATGAGCAGTTCTTC. It yields the protein CASSHYNEQFF. The full variable domain, in which reference TRBV28 and TRBJ2-1 provide the parts outside the CDR3, is DVKVTQSSRYLVKRTGEKVFLECVQDMDHENMFWYRQDPGLGLRLIYFSYDVKMKEKGDIPEGYSVSREKKERFSLILESASTNQTSMYLCASSHYNEQFFGPGTRLTVL.

The chain links TRBV18 to TRBJ2-6; the D is unclear. V lost 3 bases and J 4 bases, leaving 7 bases between the germline ends. In germline, CDR1 is KGHSH, CDR2 LQKENI. The length of the CDR3 is 14 residues. The CDR3, as DNA: TGTGCCAGCTCACCCCTACAAGGGGCCAACGTCCTGACTTTC. Translating it yields CASSPLQGANVLTF.

This clone has only a few counts. The chain employs TRBV6-5 and TRBJ2-3, with 7 bases lining up with TRBD2. V lost 5 bases, J lost 6 bases, and 8 bases stayed unmatched. The germline V gene encodes CDR1 MNHEY and CDR2 SVGAGI. This CDR3 has 14 residues. The CDR3 sequence is CASSVASGMDTQYF. CDR3 DNA: TGTGCCAGCAGTGTAGCTAGCGGCATGGATACGCAGTATTTT.

The chain employs TRBV7-9 and TRBJ2-3; D gene unclear. Trimming removed 5 bases at V and 0 bases at J, with 12 bases between. The CDR3 covers 15 residues. The germline V gene has CDR1 SEHNR and CDR2 FQNEAQ (reference sequence). The CDR3 DNA reads as TGTGCCAGCAGCCTCGGTGGGCCTAGCACAGATACGCAGTATTTT. Its protein is CASSLGGPSTDTQYF.

This clone was detected a few times. The V gene is TRBV7-9, the J gene TRBJ1-1, with D hard to call. Germline CDR1 reads SEHNR; CDR2 reads FQNEAQ (reference sequence). This CDR3 comprises 15 residues. Trimming cost V 3 bases and J 3 bases, with 14 bases left between them. CDR3 sequence (DNA): TGTGCCAGCAGCTTCTTTACAGCCGGACACACTGAAGCTTTCTTT. Its protein is CASSFFTAGHTEAFF.

This clone was seen a handful of times. V gene TRBV7-9 combines with J gene TRBJ1-1; D might be TRBD1 (5 bases). The length of the CDR3 is 16 residues. Germline V gene lookup returns CDR1 SEHNR and CDR2 FQNEAQ (reference sequence). The V gene lost 0 bases and the J gene lost 3 bases, with 14 bases spanning the gap. CDR3 protein: CASSLASRDGYTEAFF. The DNA for the CDR3 is TGTGCCAGCAGCTTAGCGTCCAGGGACGGCTACACTGAAGCTTTCTTT.

This clone was counted a few times. This chain uses TRBV6-5 with TRBJ2-1, with TRBD1 matching 11 bases. The V and J ends lost 7 bases and 11 bases, in that order; junction bases with no gene match: 13. The germline CDR1 and CDR2 sequences are MNHEY and SVGAGI. This CDR3 is 15 amino acids long. CDR3: CASTPRTGGVFQQFF. CDR3 in DNA: TGTGCCAGCACCCCAAGGACAGGGGGCGTTTTTCAGCAGTTCTTC.

The gene calls are TRBV4-2 and TRBJ2-5, with D possibly being TRBD2 (7 bases). In germline, CDR1 is LGHNA, CDR2 YNFKEQ. The CDR3 is 13 amino acids. The V and J ends lost 6 bases and 7 bases respectively, with 15 bases between them. CDR3 protein: CASRGGAALTQYF. CDR3 in DNA: TGTGCCAGCAGAGGGGGGGCAGCCCTGACCCAGTACTTC.

In this sample, this clone turned up a few times. This chain connects TRBV7-2 to TRBJ1-5, with D perhaps TRBD1 (5 bases). V lost 1 base, J lost 2 bases, and 15 bases lay in between. Germline V gene lookup returns CDR1 SGHTA and CDR2 FQGNSA. The CDR3 contains 17 residues. The CDR3 here is CASSLVAGGEGNQPQHF. For the CDR3, the DNA is TGTGCCAGCAGCTTAGTGGCGGGGGGTGAAGGCAATCAGCCCCAGCATTTT.

This clone was counted between two and nine times. The V gene is TRBV18, the J gene TRBJ2-7; D is possibly TRBD2 (6 bases). The CDR3 contains 14 residues. CDR1 and CDR2 (germline): KGHSH, LQKENI. V was shortened by 5 bases and J by 9 bases, with 20 bases between the two germline ends. DNA of the CDR3: TGTGCCAGCTCAGCCGGGACTCCCCTAGGGGTGCAGTACTTC. This translates into CASSAGTPLGVQYF. Filled out from reference TRBV18 and TRBJ2-7, the complete variable domain reads NAGVMQNPRHLVRRRGQEARLRCSPMKGHSHVYWYRQLPEEGLKFMVYLQKENIIDESGMPKERFSAEFPKEGPSILRIQQVVRGDSAAYFCASSAGTPLGVQYFGPGTRLTVT.

This clone has a handful of counts. This chain links TRBV6-1 with TRBJ2-1; D tentatively reads TRBD1 or TRBD2 (5 bases each). The CDR3 totals 13 residues. CDR1 MNHNS and CDR2 SASEGT come from the germline V gene. V shed 8 bases and J shed 5 bases, with 13 bases lying between them. This CDR3 is CASRPWGHNEQFF. CDR3 DNA sequence: TGTGCCAGCCGCCCATGGGGACACAATGAGCAGTTCTTC.

The V and J genes are TRBV7-3 and TRBJ2-5; possibly TRBD2 for D (5 bases). Germline assignment: CDR1 SGHTA and CDR2 FQGTGA. This CDR3 is built from 14 residues. The V end was cut by 2 bases, the J end by 0 bases, with 7 bases between. CDR3: CASSLSGYQETQYF. CDR3 DNA sequence: TGTGCCAGCAGCTTATCGGGGTACCAAGAGACCCAGTACTTC.

This sequence joins TRBV28 and TRBJ1-1; 8 bases line up with TRBD1. J was trimmed by 5 bases and V by 1 base; bases with no gene match: 9. CDR1 and CDR2 (germline): MDHEN, SYDVKM. This CDR3 spans 16 amino acids. CDR3 region: CASSLYGQGAFTEAFF. CDR3 sequence (DNA): TGTGCCAGCAGTTTATACGGACAGGGAGCTTTTACTGAAGCTTTCTTT.

This clone was picked up a small number of times. This sequence joins TRBV10-3 and TRBJ2-7, with 14 bases that match TRBD2. From germline, CDR1 is ENHRY and CDR2 SYGVKD. Trimming at V came to 3 bases and at J to 4 bases, leaving 5 bases not matched to a gene. There are 16 residues in the CDR3. In DNA form, the CDR3 reads TGTGCCATCAGTGAAATTGGGACTAGCGGGAGTTACGAGCAGTACTTC. Translated, it gives CAISEIGTSGSYEQYF.

The chain employs TRBV7-9 and TRBJ1-4; D is uncertain. The CDR3 contains 14 residues. Trimming took off 0 bases at V and 0 bases at J, with 2 bases between the two ends. The germline CDR1 and CDR2 sequences are SEHNR and FQNEAQ (reference sequence). The CDR3 coding sequence is TGTGCCAGCAGCTTAGCATCAACTAATGAAAAACTGTTTTTT. Protein product: CASSLASTNEKLFF.

This clone was observed a few times. This sample includes further DNA sequences coding for the same CDR3. J is TRBJ1-1 and V is TRBV28; no definite D call. V was pared by 3 bases and J by 3 bases, with 5 bases between. This CDR3 is 12 amino acids long. Germline lookup yields CDR1 MDHEN and CDR2 SYDVKM. CDR3 coding DNA: TGTGCCAGCAGTTTGACCCACACTGAAGCTTTCTTT. Protein sequence: CASSLTHTEAFF.

This clone was detected many times. The chain links TRBV4-3 to TRBJ2-1, with a weak D call TRBD1 (6 bases). From germline, CDR1 is LGHNA and CDR2 YSLEER. Deletions cut 0 bases from V and 6 bases from J, with 18 bases between. The CDR3 loop spans 17 amino acids. CDR3 residues: CASSQDVRTEKLNEQFF. The CDR3 DNA reads TGCGCCAGCAGCCAAGATGTGAGGACAGAGAAACTCAATGAGCAGTTCTTC.

This clone showed up just a few times. In DNA form, the CDR3 reads TGTGCCAGCAGCTACGACAGTAGCGGACAGCCCCAGCATTTT. Encoded protein: CASSYDSSGQPQHF. V usage is TRBV9 and J usage is TRBJ1-5; possible D gene TRBD1, 5 bases. The V gene lost 4 bases and the J gene lost 7 bases, with 15 bases spanning the gap. Germline V gives CDR1 SGDLS, CDR2 YYNGEE. The CDR3 is 14 residues long.

This clone turned up a few times. The chain couples TRBV18 to TRBJ2-5; D gene unclear. V dropped 8 bases and J dropped 6 bases, with 16 bases sitting between them. The germline gives CDR1 KGHSH, CDR2 LQKENI. The CDR3 consists of 13 residues. In nucleotides, the CDR3 is TGTGCCAGCAACGATCTCCTCCTAAAGACCCAGTACTTC. This translates into CASNDLLLKTQYF.

The chain joins TRBV27 to TRBJ1-3, with D unresolved. Trimming cost V 6 bases and J 0 bases, with 9 bases left between them. The V gene's germline CDR1 is MNHEY and CDR2 SMNVEV (reference sequence). This CDR3 region has 14 residues. The CDR3 reads CASRAAFSGNTIYF. The CDR3 DNA reads as TGTGCCAGCAGGGCAGCCTTCTCTGGAAACACCATATATTTT.

The chain is built from TRBV7-8 and TRBJ2-1; no definite D call. With 2 bases removed from V and 0 bases from J, the gap between germline ends came to 8 bases. Germline V CDR1 and CDR2: SGHVS, FQNEAQ. The CDR3 is 15 amino acids. CDR3 coding DNA: TGTGCCAGCAGCTTAATGGTTTACTCCTACAATGAGCAGTTCTTC. Residues: CASSLMVYSYNEQFF.

The gene calls are TRBV5-4 and TRBJ1-4, with unresolved D. The ends were cut back, 2 bases at V and 7 bases at J, with 15 bases in the middle. The length of the CDR3 is 15 residues. Germline-derived CDR1 and CDR2 are SGHNT and YYREEE (reference sequence). The CDR3 reads CASSFFSAGGEKLFF. As DNA, the CDR3 is TGTGCCAGCAGCTTTTTCTCAGCGGGCGGTGAAAAACTGTTTTTT.

This clone has a handful of counts. This rearrangement joins TRBV2 to TRBJ1-5, with 9 nucleotides matching TRBD1. With 4 bases clipped from V and 4 bases from J, the junction kept 5 bases outside the gene matches. The CDR3 is made up of 15 amino acids. The germline gives CDR1 SNHLY, CDR2 FYNNEI. The CDR3 spells CASSAVGQGNQPQHF. The CDR3 DNA sequence: TGTGCCAGCAGTGCCGTAGGACAGGGGAATCAGCCCCAGCATTTT.

The chain is built from TRBV27 and TRBJ2-3; 7 nucleotides agree with TRBD1. V lost 2 bases to trimming and J lost 6 bases; unmatched junction nucleotides: 8. The CDR3 has 15 residues. Germline CDR1 MNHEY, CDR2 SMNVEV (reference sequence). In DNA form, the CDR3 reads TGTGCCAGCAGTTTAGACAGGGCCGGTGGGGATACGCAGTATTTT. This translates into CASSLDRAGGDTQYF.

The chain joins TRBV27 to TRBJ2-7, with D unclear. This CDR3 contains 12 residues. V dropped 5 bases and J dropped 0 bases, with 5 bases sitting between them. CDR1 and CDR2 (germline): MNHEY, SMNVEV (reference sequence). The CDR3 sequence: CASSASSYEQYF. CDR3 sequence (DNA): TGTGCCAGCAGTGCAAGCTCCTACGAGCAGTACTTC.